Included here is one TCR beta chain sequence, with context. Its antigen is currently unknown. The data belong to a study of blood T cells in healthy people across ages. Study-level information: Template-switching capture recovered about one barcoded beta molecule per two T cells. Study-level points and caveats: The study found TCR beta diversity correlated strongly with naive T cell percentage.

V was cut by 5 bases and J by 2 bases, with 13 bases left in between. CDR3 length: 15 amino acids. CDR1 SGHTA and CDR2 FQGNSA come from the germline V gene. The use of a sample-barcoded 5' primer and a J-beta primer mix characterized a second PCR of roughly 6 to 11 cycles. TCRdb re-called the 5' RACE reads through MiXCR, storing one row per CDR3 protein. The data show under 2,000,000 distinct CDR3 sequences, with around half seen just once and about 2.1% held by the top ten. The sequenced sample consisted of blood. This clonotype was sampled from a woman between 40 and 55 years old in good health. This chain connects TRBV7-2 to TRBJ2-1; D might be TRBD1 or TRBD2, each matching 5 bases. CDR3 nucleotide sequence: TGTGCCAGCAGCCGAGGGACGGAGACCTACAATGAGCAGTTCTTC. It encodes CASSRGTETYNEQFF. The full variable domain, rest sourced from reference TRBV7-2 and TRBJ2-1, is GAGVSQSPSNKVTEKGKDVELRCDPISGHTALYWYRQSLGQGLEFLIYFQGNSAPDKSGLPSDRFSAERTGGSVSTLTIQRTQQEDSAVYLCASSRGTETYNEQFFGPGTRLTVL.